This T cell receptor beta chain was recovered during a study of cytomegalovirus exposure and HLA in healthy donors. The study, taken as a whole, reports: It was likely that a cluster of highly shared sequence variants was a sequencing artifact. As was reported, the classifier diagnosed cytomegalovirus status with high specificity and sensitivity.

The study ran its PCR with 60 Vbeta and 13 Jbeta primers. The assay was immunoSEQ multiplex PCR, and TCRdb's table has in-frame clones only and misses some. The sample shows 150,000 to 200,000 clones, 79% of them seen only once. With respect to this clone: Its target is unknown.

Looked up from germline, CDR1 is PRHDT and CDR2 is FYEKMQ (reference sequence). This CDR3 comprises 15 residues. The V gene lost 3 bases and the J gene lost 2 bases, with 14 bases spanning the gap. V usage is TRBV13 and J usage is TRBJ2-7; weak D call: TRBD2 (6 bases). Sequencing was carried out using PBMCs. The sequence derives from a woman aged 45-65 years in good health and CMV-seronegative. The CDR3 is CASSLGGGFTYEQYF. In nucleotides, the CDR3 is TGTGCCAGCAGCTTGGGAGGCGGCTTTACCTACGAGCAGTACTTC. The full variable domain, its missing parts supplied by reference TRBV13 and TRBJ2-7, is AAGVIQSPRHLIKEKRETATLKCYPIPRHDTVYWYQQGPGQDPQFLISFYEKMQSDKGSIPDRFSAQQFSDYHSELNMSSLELGDSALYFCASSLGGGFTYEQYFGPGTRLTVT.